Following are 2 T cell receptor beta chains from one sample sequenced in a study of T cell responses to AZD1222 COVID-19 vaccine. Assay used: immunoSEQ multiplex PCR; TCRdb lists only in-frame clones, some missing. There are about 97,000 clones in the sample; approximately 91% occur only once, and 2.8% lies in the top ten. The sample consisted of peripheral blood, taken on day 0 of AZD1222 vaccination. Source of these receptors: an adult in good health.

The chain recombines TRBV6-1 with TRBJ1-5; TRBD1 agrees at 7 bases. This CDR3 spans 16 amino acids. Germline lookup yields CDR1 MNHNS and CDR2 SASEGT. V was pared by 0 bases and J by 5 bases, with 7 bases of the junction left unmatched. The CDR3 is CASSEALTGKYQPQHF. CDR3 bases: TGTGCCAGCAGTGAAGCCCTGACAGGGAAGTATCAGCCCCAGCATTTT.

The count of this clone is one. The rearrangement links TRBV7-8 to TRBJ1-5; unclear D gene. Germline CDR1 reads SGHVS; CDR2 reads FQNEAQ. CDR3 length: 15 residues. V was trimmed by 7 bases and J by 0 bases, leaving 13 bases between them. CDR3 loop: CASTKERGSNQPQHF. The DNA of the CDR3 is TGTGCCAGCACCAAAGAGCGGGGTAGCAATCAGCCCCAGCATTTT.